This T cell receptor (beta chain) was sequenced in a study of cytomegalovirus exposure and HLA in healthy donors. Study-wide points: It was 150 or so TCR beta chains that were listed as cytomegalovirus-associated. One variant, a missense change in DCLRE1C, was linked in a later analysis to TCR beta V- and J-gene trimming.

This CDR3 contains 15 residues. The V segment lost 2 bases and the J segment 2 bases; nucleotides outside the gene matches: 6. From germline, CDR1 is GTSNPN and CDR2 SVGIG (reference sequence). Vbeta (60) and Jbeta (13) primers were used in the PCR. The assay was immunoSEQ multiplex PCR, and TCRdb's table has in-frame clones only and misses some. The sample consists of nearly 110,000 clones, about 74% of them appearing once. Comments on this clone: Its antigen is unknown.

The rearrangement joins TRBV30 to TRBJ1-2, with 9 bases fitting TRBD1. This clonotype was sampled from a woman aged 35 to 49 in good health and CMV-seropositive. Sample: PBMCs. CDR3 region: CAWSPGGQGNYGYTF. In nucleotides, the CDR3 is TGTGCCTGGAGTCCCGGTGGACAGGGGAACTATGGCTACACCTTC.